The 21 T cell receptor beta chains in this list originate from one sample, sequenced in a study of blood T cell repertoires in COVID-19. This table comes from immunoSEQ multiplex PCR, and its TCRdb copy is limited to in-frame clones, with some not included. The repertoire holds 270,000 or so clones, with over 85% as singletons. The sequencing input was peripheral blood. The origin of the receptors is a woman aged 25 to 39 with COVID-19, enrolled during active disease.

The chain links TRBV6-6 to TRBJ1-5; 7 nucleotides align to TRBD1. Germline trimming cut 6 bases from V and 4 bases from J; bases unmatched to any gene: 3. Looked up from germline, CDR1 is MNHNY and CDR2 is SVGAGI (reference sequence). The CDR3 sequence is 13 residues long. The DNA of the CDR3 is TGTGCCAGCAGGGACAGGAGTAATCAGCCCCAGCATTTT. As protein: CASRDRSNQPQHF.

V is TRBV6-1 and J is TRBJ2-5, with D unresolved. CDR1 is MNHNS, CDR2 SASEGT, per germline. The CDR3 length is 17 residues. The germline V and J ends were trimmed by 1 base and 0 bases, with 15 bases remaining between them. The CDR3 spells CASSEDWLRPHQETQYF. CDR3 nucleotides: TGTGCCAGCAGTGAAGATTGGCTGAGGCCCCACCAAGAGACCCAGTACTTC.

The chain recombines TRBV11-2 with TRBJ2-7, with D perhaps TRBD1 (5 bases). V lost 0 bases, J lost 5 bases, and 20 bases lay in between. The CDR3 sequence is 17 residues long. CDR1 and CDR2 (germline): SGHAT, FQNNGV. CDR3 residues: CASSLDHPARGLHEQYF. DNA of the CDR3: TGTGCCAGCAGCTTAGATCACCCCGCAAGGGGATTACACGAGCAGTACTTC.

The chain couples TRBV5-8 to TRBJ1-4; 8 bases align to TRBD1. This CDR3 spans 14 amino acids. CDR1 and CDR2 from the germline V gene are SGHTS and YDEGEE. Losses at the gene ends were 3 bases for V and 11 bases for J; bases not matched to a gene: 9. As DNA, the CDR3 is TGTGCCAGCAGCTCGGACAGGGACATTGGGAAACTGTTTTTT. The encoded protein is CASSSDRDIGKLFF.

The chain has TRBV5-1 and TRBJ2-2; TRBD1 might be the D (5 bases). Trimming pared 2 bases from V and 2 bases from J, leaving 13 bases between. This CDR3 has 16 residues. Germline-derived CDR1 and CDR2 are SGHRS and YFSETQ. This chain's CDR3 is CASSLVTGPNTGELFF. DNA of the CDR3: TGCGCCAGCAGCTTAGTTACAGGTCCCAACACCGGGGAGCTGTTTTTT.

The rearrangement links TRBV18 to TRBJ1-6, with 7 bases that match TRBD1. V lost 4 bases to trimming and J lost 6 bases; unmatched junction nucleotides: 3. The germline V gene encodes CDR1 KGHSH and CDR2 LQKENI. This CDR3 is built from 14 residues. CDR3 coding DNA: TGTGCCAGCTCACGGGACAGCAGTAATTCACCCCTCCACTTT. Protein: CASSRDSSNSPLHF.

This clone turned up a few times. The V and J genes are TRBV11-2 and TRBJ2-1; the D gene is possibly TRBD2 (6 bases). The germline V gene encodes CDR1 SGHAT and CDR2 FQNNGV. The V and J ends lost 0 bases and 7 bases respectively, with 16 bases between them. There are 16 residues in the CDR3. The CDR3 reads CASSLDYGGGRNEQFF. In nucleotides, the CDR3 is TGTGCCAGCAGCTTAGACTACGGGGGAGGTCGGAATGAGCAGTTCTTC.

This chain links TRBV13 with TRBJ1-2; tentatively, D is TRBD1 (6 bases). The CDR3 spans 14 residues. V was trimmed by 5 bases and J by 7 bases, leaving 17 bases between them. The V gene's germline CDR1 is PRHDT and CDR2 FYEKMQ (reference sequence). CDR3 residues: CASSPYREVGGYTF. The CDR3 nucleotides read TGTGCCAGCAGCCCATACAGGGAAGTAGGTGGCTACACCTTC. Using reference TRBV13 and TRBJ1-2 for the parts outside the CDR3, the full variable domain is AAGVIQSPRHLIKEKRETATLKCYPIPRHDTVYWYQQGPGQDPQFLISFYEKMQSDKGSIPDRFSAQQFSDYHSELNMSSLELGDSALYFCASSPYREVGGYTFGSGTRLTVV.

The V call is TRBV24-1, the J call TRBJ2-5; possible D gene TRBD1, 5 bases. Deletions cut 7 bases from V and 1 base from J, with 12 bases between. Germline V lookup: CDR1 KGHDR, CDR2 SFDVKD. This CDR3 has 14 residues. Here the CDR3 reads CATSEPGFQETQYF. For the CDR3, the DNA is TGTGCCACCAGCGAACCAGGGTTCCAAGAGACCCAGTACTTC.

This clone was detected a few times. V gene TRBV6-5 combines with J gene TRBJ2-2, with 10 bases aligning to TRBD1. Per germline, CDR1 MNHEY and CDR2 SVGAGI. This CDR3 comprises 13 residues. Trimming removed 8 bases from V and 4 bases from J; junction bases left unmatched: 1. CDR3 in DNA: TGTGCCAGCTGGACAGGGGGCACCGGGGAGCTGTTTTTT. Translation gives CASWTGGTGELFF.

V and J are TRBV18 and TRBJ1-2; TRBD1 matches 8 bases. The V gene end was trimmed by 6 bases and the J gene end by 5 bases; junction bases not matched to a gene: 11. CDR3 length: 15 residues. CDR1 is KGHSH and CDR2 is LQKENI in the germline V gene. CDR3 in DNA: TGTGCCAGCTCGCCCACTGGACAGGGACGGTATGGCTACACCTTC. This encodes CASSPTGQGRYGYTF.

The chain carries TRBV19 and TRBJ1-6; TRBD1 might be the D (6 bases). V was pared by 6 bases and J by 5 bases, with 17 bases between. The CDR3 runs to 16 residues. Germline V CDR1 and CDR2: LNHDA, SQIVND (reference sequence). The CDR3 DNA reads TGTGCCAGTAGGGAACAGGGAAAGGGGGATAATTCACCCCTCCACTTT. The encoded protein is CASREQGKGDNSPLHF.

V usage is TRBV7-9 and J usage is TRBJ1-1, with D perhaps TRBD1 (5 bases). V lost 2 bases, J lost 3 bases, and 13 bases lay in between. The germline CDR1 and CDR2 sequences are SEHNR and FQNEAQ (reference sequence). CDR3 length equals 15 residues. The CDR3 is CASSLPRGDDTEAFF. As DNA, the CDR3 is TGTGCCAGCAGCTTACCCCGGGGGGACGACACTGAAGCTTTCTTT. The whole variable domain, filled in from reference TRBV7-9 and TRBJ1-1, reads DTGVSQNPRHKITKRGQNVTFRCDPISEHNRLYWYRQTLGQGPEFLTYFQNEAQLEKSRLLSDRFSAERPKGSFSTLEIQRTEQGDSAMYLCASSLPRGDDTEAFFGQGTRLTVV.

The chain carries TRBV7-9 and TRBJ1-4; D is perhaps TRBD1 (5 bases). In germline, CDR1 is SEHNR, CDR2 FQNEAQ (reference sequence). The CDR3 runs to 15 residues. The V end lost 1 base, the J end lost 8 bases, and 14 bases lay between the germline ends. CDR3 in amino acids: CASSLVPGLEEKLFF. CDR3 DNA: TGTGCCAGCAGCTTAGTCCCAGGGCTAGAAGAAAAACTGTTTTTT.

This sequence joins TRBV5-1 and TRBJ2-3; no reliable D call. Germline lookup yields CDR1 SGHRS and CDR2 YFSETQ. V was cut by 4 bases and J by 0 bases, with 6 bases left in between. The CDR3 extends over 13 amino acids. The CDR3 loop reads CASSLSSTDTQYF. The DNA for the CDR3 is TGCGCCAGCAGCCTATCTAGCACAGATACGCAGTATTTT.

The V gene is TRBV28, the J gene TRBJ1-2; maybe TRBD1 (5 bases). The CDR3 has 13 amino acids. V gave up 8 bases and J gave up 4 bases, with 14 bases separating them. Germline CDR1 reads MDHEN; CDR2 reads SYDVKM. The CDR3 protein is CASDGRGIYGYTF. CDR3 nucleotide sequence: TGTGCCAGCGATGGACGGGGGATCTATGGCTACACCTTC.

The CDR3 DNA reads as TGCGCCAGCAGACGTATCGGGGGTCTACCCAAAGAGACCCAGTACTTC. It encodes CASRRIGGLPKETQYF. This chain uses TRBV5-1 with TRBJ2-5, with a weak D call TRBD2 (6 bases). V shed 5 bases and J shed 3 bases, with 20 bases lying between them. Germline lookup yields CDR1 SGHRS and CDR2 YFSETQ. This CDR3 comprises 16 residues.

This sequence joins TRBV19 and TRBJ2-2; maybe TRBD2 (5 bases). CDR3 length equals 14 residues. Per germline, CDR1 LNHDA and CDR2 SQIVND (reference sequence). V was clipped by 5 bases and J by 7 bases, with 14 bases between them. CDR3 nucleotide sequence: TGTGCCAGTAGTTACAGCGGCTTCGGCGGGGAGCTGTTTTTT. Its protein product is CASSYSGFGGELFF.

The rearrangement uses TRBV2 and TRBJ2-3, with 14 nucleotides matching TRBD2. Germline V gene data show CDR1 as SNHLY and CDR2 as FYNNEI. The CDR3 is 14 amino acids. Trimming at V came to 8 bases and at J to 4 bases, leaving 2 bases not matched to a gene. This CDR3 reads CASSGLAGADTQYF. The CDR3 nucleotides are TGTGCCAGCTCGGGACTAGCGGGGGCAGATACGCAGTATTTT.

The genes are TRBV27 and TRBJ2-3; D is uncertain. The CDR3 contains 15 residues. Per germline, CDR1 MNHEY and CDR2 SMNVEV (reference sequence). With 3 bases removed from V and 6 bases from J, the gap between germline ends came to 16 bases. The CDR3 DNA reads as TGTGCCAGCAGTTTGAGGCCGCTTGCCCGCGATACGCAGTATTTT. Protein product: CASSLRPLARDTQYF.

The chain has TRBV6-5 and TRBJ1-2; tentative D call: TRBD1 (5 bases). CDR3 size: 13 residues. Germline CDR1 is MNHEY and CDR2 is SVGAGI. With 6 bases removed from V and 10 bases from J, the gap between germline ends came to 18 bases. The CDR3 here is CASRPTGGRDYTF. CDR3 DNA: TGTGCCAGCAGGCCCACGGGGGGACGTGACTACACCTTC.